This is a list of T cell receptor beta chains from one sample in a study of shared clonotypes between healthy human individuals. Here immunoSEQ multiplex PCR was the method, and the copy in TCRdb shows in-frame clones only, minus some. The table has over 2 million clones, 90% to 95% seen once; the top ten hold around 0.13%. Specimen: naive CD4+ T cells sorted from blood. The receptors stem from a man in his late teens or twenties in good health. Both conserved end residues are part of each CDR3. D genes are given only for firm matches. Some rows have no size entry. The others give once, few or many, or a class for an expanded clone.

CASSVRAGRETQYF TGTGCCAGCAGCGTAAGAGCGGGAAGAGAGACCCAGTACTTC TRBD2 TRBV9 NA TRBJ2-5
CASSPADRVVGTEAFF TGTGCCAGCAGCCCCGCGGACAGGGTTGTCGGCACTGAAGCTTTCTTT TRBD1 TRBV7-2 NA TRBJ1-1
CASARGPTSTDTQYF TGTGCCAGTGCCAGGGGACCGACGTCCACAGATACGCAGTATTTT NA TRBV19 NA TRBJ2-3
CASSSSKLAKNIQYF TGTGCCAGCAGTTCTAGTAAACTAGCCAAAAACATTCAGTACTTC NA TRBV28 NA TRBJ2-4
CASSEELGDYGYTF TGTGCCAGCAGTGAAGAGCTGGGTGACTATGGCTACACCTTC NA TRBV2 NA TRBJ1-2
CASSKIGSSGNTIYF TGTGCCAGTAGTAAGATTGGCTCCTCTGGAAACACCATATATTTT NA TRBV19 NA TRBJ1-3
CAWKVAGPYEQYF TGTGCCTGGAAGGTAGCGGGCCCCTACGAGCAGTACTTC TRBD2 TRBV30 NA TRBJ2-7
CASSLGGAQDYGYTF TGTGCCAGCAGCTTGGGAGGGGCCCAAGATTATGGCTACACCTTC NA TRBV7-9 NA TRBJ1-2
CASSPFPVAGRASGYNEQFF TGTGCCAGCTCACCATTCCCCGTAGCGGGACGGGCTTCGGGTTACAATGAGCAGTTCTTC TRBD2 TRBV18 NA TRBJ2-1
CSVDRSGPREGDEQFF TGCAGCGTTGACCGCTCCGGACCGCGGGAGGGGGATGAGCAGTTCTTC TRBD2 TRBV29-1 NA TRBJ2-1
CASSLSNGYTF TGTGCCAGCAGCCTCAGTAATGGCTACACCTTC NA TRBV7-9 NA TRBJ1-2
CASSELSGQGGSPLHF TGTGCCAGCAGCGAACTCTCGGGACAGGGGGGCTCACCCCTCCACTTT TRBD1 TRBV7-9 NA TRBJ1-6
CASSLGYTGGPHNEQFF TGTGCCAGCAGTCTGGGGTATACGGGAGGGCCCCACAATGAGCAGTTCTTC TRBD2 TRBV25-1 once TRBJ2-1
CASSPRSGGQTNYGYTF TGCGCCAGCAGCCCAAGAAGTGGGGGACAGACTAACTATGGCTACACCTTC TRBD1 TRBV4-1 NA TRBJ1-2
CASIGGASGNTIYF TGTGCCAGCATAGGGGGGGCATCTGGAAACACCATATATTTT NA TRBV28 NA TRBJ1-3
CASSIGQVGQPQHF TGTGCCAGTAGTATAGGACAAGTAGGTCAGCCCCAGCATTTT NA TRBV19 NA TRBJ1-5
CASSSTDYEQYF TGCGCCAGCAGCTCCACGGACTACGAGCAGTACTTC NA TRBV5-1 NA TRBJ2-7
CATSRGRLDNYNEQFF TGTGCCACCAGCAGGGGGCGACTAGACAACTACAATGAGCAGTTCTTC NA TRBV15 NA TRBJ2-1
CASTSLFYSAEYTEAFF TGTGCCAGCACCTCCCTCTTCTATTCGGCCGAATACACTGAAGCTTTCTTT NA TRBV5-8 NA TRBJ1-1
CASSSQTGGTEAFF TGTGCCAGCAGCTCACAGACAGGGGGCACCGAAGCTTTCTTT TRBD1 TRBV2 NA TRBJ1-1
CASSQAIGTGFSTPLHF TGCGCCAGCAGCCAAGCTATTGGGACAGGGTTTTCGACACCCCTCCACTTT TRBD1 TRBV4-1 NA TRBJ1-6
CASSPLSKGLAGSTDTQYF TGTGCCAGCTCACCACTTTCTAAAGGACTAGCGGGTAGCACAGATACGCAGTATTTT TRBD2 TRBV18 NA TRBJ2-3
CASSPPGQGYNSPLHF TGTGCCAGCAGTCCGCCGGGGCAGGGGTATAATTCACCCCTCCACTTT NA TRBV27 NA TRBJ1-6
CAIRPTGTDNSPLHF TGTGCCATCAGACCCACCGGGACAGATAATTCACCCCTCCACTTT TRBD1 TRBV10-3 NA TRBJ1-6
CASSTRAEFHF TGTGCCAGCAGTACTCGGGCGGAGTTCCACTTC NA TRBV6-5 NA TRBJ2-7
CASMKSLGTTDTQYF TGTGCCAGCATGAAATCCCTAGGTACCACAGATACGCAGTATTTT NA TRBV6-1 NA TRBJ2-3